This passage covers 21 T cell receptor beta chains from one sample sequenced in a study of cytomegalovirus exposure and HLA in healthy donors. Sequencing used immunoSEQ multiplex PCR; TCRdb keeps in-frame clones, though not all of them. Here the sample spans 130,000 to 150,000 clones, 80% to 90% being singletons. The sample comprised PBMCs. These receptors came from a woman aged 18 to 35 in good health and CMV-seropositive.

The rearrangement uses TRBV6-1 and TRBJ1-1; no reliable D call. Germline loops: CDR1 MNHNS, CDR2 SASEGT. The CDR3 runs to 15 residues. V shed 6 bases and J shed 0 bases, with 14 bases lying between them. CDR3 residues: CASSAREGMNTEAFF. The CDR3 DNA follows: TGTGCCAGCAGCGCCCGTGAGGGTATGAACACTGAAGCTTTCTTT.

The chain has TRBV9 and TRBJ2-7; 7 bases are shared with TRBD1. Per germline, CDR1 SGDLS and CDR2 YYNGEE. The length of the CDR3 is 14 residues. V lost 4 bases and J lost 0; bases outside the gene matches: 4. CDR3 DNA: TGTGCCAGCAGCCCCCGGGACAGCTCCTACGAGCAGTACTTC. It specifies CASSPRDSSYEQYF.

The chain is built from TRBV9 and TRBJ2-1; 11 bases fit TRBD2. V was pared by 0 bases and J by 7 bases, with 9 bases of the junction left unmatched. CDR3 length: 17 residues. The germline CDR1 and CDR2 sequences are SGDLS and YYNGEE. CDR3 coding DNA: TGTGCCAGCAGCGTAGGTAGCGGGAGGGCCTCGAGGAATGAGCAGTTCTTC. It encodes CASSVGSGRASRNEQFF. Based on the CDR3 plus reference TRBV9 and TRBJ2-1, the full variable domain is DSGVTQTPKHLITATGQRVTLRCSPRSGDLSVYWYQQSLDQGLQFLIQYYNGEERAKGNILERFSAQQFPDLHSELNLSSLELGDSALYFCASSVGSGRASRNEQFFGPGTRLTVL.

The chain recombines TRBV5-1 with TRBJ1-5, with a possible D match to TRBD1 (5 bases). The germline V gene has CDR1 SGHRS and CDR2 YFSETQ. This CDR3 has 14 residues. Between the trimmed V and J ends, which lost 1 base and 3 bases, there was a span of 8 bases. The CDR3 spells CASSLTGHNQPQHF. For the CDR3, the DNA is TGCGCCAGCAGCTTGACAGGCCACAATCAGCCCCAGCATTTT.

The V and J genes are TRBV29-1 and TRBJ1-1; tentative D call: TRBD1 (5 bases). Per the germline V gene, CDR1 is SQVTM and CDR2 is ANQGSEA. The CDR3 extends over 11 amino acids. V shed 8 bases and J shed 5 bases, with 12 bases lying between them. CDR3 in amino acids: CSSSRGTEAFF. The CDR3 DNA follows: TGCAGCTCGTCACGGGGGACTGAAGCTTTCTTT.

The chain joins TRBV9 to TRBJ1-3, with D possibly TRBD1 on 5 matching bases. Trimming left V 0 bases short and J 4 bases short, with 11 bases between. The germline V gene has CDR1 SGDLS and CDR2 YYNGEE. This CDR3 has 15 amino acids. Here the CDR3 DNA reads TGTGCCAGCAGCGTAGGACAGCCCAACGGAAACACCATATATTTT. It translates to CASSVGQPNGNTIYF.

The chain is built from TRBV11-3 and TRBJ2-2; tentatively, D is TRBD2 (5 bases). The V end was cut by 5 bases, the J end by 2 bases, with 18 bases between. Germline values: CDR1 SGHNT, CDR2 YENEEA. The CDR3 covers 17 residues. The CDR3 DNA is TGTGCCAGCAGCCAACGGAAGAGGGTGAATAACACCGGGGAGCTGTTTTTT. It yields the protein CASSQRKRVNNTGELFF.

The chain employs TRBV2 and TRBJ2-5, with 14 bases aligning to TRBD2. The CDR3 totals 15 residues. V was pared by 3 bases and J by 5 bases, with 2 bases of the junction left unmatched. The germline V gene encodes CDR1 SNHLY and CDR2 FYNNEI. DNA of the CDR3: TGTGCCAGCAGTGAGACTAGCGGGAGGGCGGAGACCCAGTACTTC. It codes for CASSETSGRAETQYF.

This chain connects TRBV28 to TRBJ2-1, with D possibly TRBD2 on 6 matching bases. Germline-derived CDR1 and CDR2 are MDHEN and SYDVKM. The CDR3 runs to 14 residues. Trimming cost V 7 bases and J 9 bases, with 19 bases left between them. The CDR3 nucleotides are TGTGCCAGCACCCAGGACATACGGAGGGGTGAGCAGTTCTTC. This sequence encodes CASTQDIRRGEQFF.

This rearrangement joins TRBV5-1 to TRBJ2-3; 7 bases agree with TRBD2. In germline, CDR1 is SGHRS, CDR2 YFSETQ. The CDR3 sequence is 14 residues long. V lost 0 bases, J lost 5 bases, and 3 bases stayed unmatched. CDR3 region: CASSLAGGIDTQYF. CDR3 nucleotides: TGCGCCAGCAGCTTGGCCGGGGGGATAGATACGCAGTATTTT.

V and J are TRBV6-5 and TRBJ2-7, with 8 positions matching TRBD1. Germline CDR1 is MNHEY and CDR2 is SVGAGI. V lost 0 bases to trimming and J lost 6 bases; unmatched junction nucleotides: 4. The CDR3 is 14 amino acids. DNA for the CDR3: TGTGCCAGCAGTTACTCGGTCAGGGGGCGCGAGCAGTACTTC. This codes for CASSYSVRGREQYF.

In DNA, the CDR3 is TGTGCCTGGAACAGGCTTGGGAATTCACCCCTCCACTTT. Its translation: CAWNRLGNSPLHF. V usage is TRBV30 and J usage is TRBJ1-6; maybe TRBD1 (5 bases). Per germline, CDR1 GTSNPN and CDR2 SVGIG (reference sequence). With 4 bases removed from V and 7 bases from J, the gap between germline ends came to 11 bases. CDR3 size: 13 residues. The whole variable domain, filled in from reference TRBV30 and TRBJ1-6, reads SQTIHQWPATLVQPVGSPLSLECTVEGTSNPNLYWYRQAAGRGLQLLFYSVGIGQISSEVPQNLSASRPQDRQFILSSKKLLLSDSGFYLCAWNRLGNSPLHFGNGTRLTVT.

CDR3 bases: TGTGCCAGCAGTTTCTTTAGGGGGACGAACACCGGGGAGCTGTTTTTT. It is translated as CASSFFRGTNTGELFF. This chain links TRBV27 with TRBJ2-2; weak D call: TRBD1 (6 bases). The CDR3 spans 16 residues. Trimming stripped 3 bases from V and 0 bases from J, with 11 bases between. Germline CDR1 reads MNHEY; CDR2 reads SMNVEV (reference sequence).

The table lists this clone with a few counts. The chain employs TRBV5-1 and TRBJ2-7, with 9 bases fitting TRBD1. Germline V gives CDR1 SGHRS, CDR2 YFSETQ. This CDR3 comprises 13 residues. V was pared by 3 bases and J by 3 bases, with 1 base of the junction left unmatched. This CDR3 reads CASSWTGDYEQYF. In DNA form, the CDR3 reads TGCGCCAGCAGCTGGACAGGGGACTACGAGCAGTACTTC.

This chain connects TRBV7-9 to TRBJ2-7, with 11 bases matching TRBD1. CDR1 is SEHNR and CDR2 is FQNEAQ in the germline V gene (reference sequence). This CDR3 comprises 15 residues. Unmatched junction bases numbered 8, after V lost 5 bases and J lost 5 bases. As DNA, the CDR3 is TGTGCCAGCAGCCCCTGGACAGGGGGCATCGACGAGCAGTACTTC. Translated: CASSPWTGGIDEQYF.

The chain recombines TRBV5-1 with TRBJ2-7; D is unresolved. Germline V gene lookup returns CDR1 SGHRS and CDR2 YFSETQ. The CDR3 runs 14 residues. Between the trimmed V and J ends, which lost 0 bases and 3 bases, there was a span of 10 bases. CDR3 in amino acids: CASSLGTAVYEQYF. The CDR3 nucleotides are TGCGCCAGCAGCTTGGGAACAGCAGTCTACGAGCAGTACTTC.

CDR3 amino acids: CASSRKHPGGEKLFF. The CDR3 DNA reads TGTGCCAGCAGCCGAAAACACCCAGGGGGCGAAAAACTGTTTTTT. V is TRBV7-9 and J is TRBJ1-4; TRBD1 aligns across 8 bases. The CDR3 sequence is 15 residues long. The V gene's germline CDR1 is SEHNR and CDR2 FQNEAQ (reference sequence). With V trimmed by 5 bases and J by 8 bases, 10 bases remained unmatched.

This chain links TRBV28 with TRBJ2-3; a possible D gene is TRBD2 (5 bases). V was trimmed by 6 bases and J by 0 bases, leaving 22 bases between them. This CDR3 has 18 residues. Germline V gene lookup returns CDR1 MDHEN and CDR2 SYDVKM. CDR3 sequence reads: CASRLVLRSGSSTDTQYF. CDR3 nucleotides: TGTGCCAGCAGGCTTGTTCTAAGGAGCGGATCTAGCACAGATACGCAGTATTTT. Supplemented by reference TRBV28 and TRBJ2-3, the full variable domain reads DVKVTQSSRYLVKRTGEKVFLECVQDMDHENMFWYRQDPGLGLRLIYFSYDVKMKEKGDIPEGYSVSREKKERFSLILESASTNQTSMYLCASRLVLRSGSSTDTQYFGPGTRLTVL.

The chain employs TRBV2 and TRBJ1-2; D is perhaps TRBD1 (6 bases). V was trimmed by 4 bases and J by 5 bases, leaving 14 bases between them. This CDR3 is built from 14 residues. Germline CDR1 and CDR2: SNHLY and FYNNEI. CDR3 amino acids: CASSVSGQGYGYTF. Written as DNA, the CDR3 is TGTGCCAGCAGTGTCTCGGGGCAGGGGTATGGCTACACCTTC. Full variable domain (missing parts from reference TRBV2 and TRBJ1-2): EPEVTQTPSHQVTQMGQEVILRCVPISNHLYFYWYRQILGQKVEFLVSFYNNEISEKSEIFDDQFSVERPDGSNFTLKIRSTKLEDSAMYFCASSVSGQGYGYTFGSGTRLTVV.

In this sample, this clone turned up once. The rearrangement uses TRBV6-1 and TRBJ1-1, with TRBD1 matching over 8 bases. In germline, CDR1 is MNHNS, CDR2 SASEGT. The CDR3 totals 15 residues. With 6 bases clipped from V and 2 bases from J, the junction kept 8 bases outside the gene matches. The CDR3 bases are TGTGCCAGCAGAACCTCGGGACAGGTTAACACTGAAGCTTTCTTT. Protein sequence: CASRTSGQVNTEAFF.

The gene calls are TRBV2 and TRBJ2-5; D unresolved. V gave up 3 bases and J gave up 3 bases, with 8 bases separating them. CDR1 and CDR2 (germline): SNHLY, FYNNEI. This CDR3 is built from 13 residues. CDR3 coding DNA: TGTGCCAGCAGTGAGGCTCAGAAAGAGACCCAGTACTTC. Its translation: CASSEAQKETQYF.